This passage covers 3 T cell receptor beta chains from one sample sequenced in a study of blood T cells in healthy people across ages. With a J-beta primer mix and a sample-barcoded 5' primer, a second PCR ran about 7 to 12 cycles. TCRdb re-analysed the 5' RACE reads in MiXCR, keeping a single row per CDR3 protein. The repertoire holds 550,000 to 800,000 distinct CDR3 sequences, roughly 21% seen once, with roughly 3.6% in the top ten. Source material: blood. Receptor source: a man between 65 and 85 years old in good health.

The table lists this clonotype with many counts. V and J are TRBV14 and TRBJ2-5, with 14 positions matching TRBD2. The J segment lost 13 bases and the V segment lost 5 bases, leaving 9 bases of the junction unmatched. Germline CDR1 reads SGHDN; CDR2 reads FVKESK. The CDR3 runs to 14 residues. The DNA of the CDR3 is TGTGCCAGCAGCAGAACGGGACTAGCGGGAGTATGGTACTTC. Encoded protein: CASSRTGLAGVWYF.

This rearrangement joins TRBV28 to TRBJ2-7; D may correspond to TRBD1 or TRBD2 (5 bases each). This CDR3 has 16 residues. V was trimmed by 6 bases and J by 4 bases, leaving 22 bases between them. Germline values: CDR1 MDHEN, CDR2 SYDVKM. CDR3 loop: CASRTYPGRSPYEQYF. In DNA, the CDR3 is TGTGCCAGCAGAACCTACCCGGGACGGAGCCCTTACGAGCAGTACTTC.

This clonotype appeared a few times. The chain is built from TRBV12-3 or TRBV12-4 and TRBJ2-5; 7 bases agree with TRBD2. This CDR3 is built from 16 residues. Trimming at V came to 8 bases and at J to 1 base, leaving 13 bases not matched to a gene. The CDR3 spells CASGRRERFLQETQYF. The CDR3, as DNA: TGTGCCAGCGGAAGGCGGGAGCGATTCCTCCAAGAGACCCAGTACTTC.